These 8 T cell receptor beta chains came from one sample sequenced in a study of T cell repertoires in cytomegalovirus infection. One entry per CDR3 protein, called by TCRdb with MiXCR from the reads. The data hold hundreds of thousands of distinct CDR3 sequences, with around 32% observed a single time. No antigens are known for them. The sequencing used cultured CD8+ T cells from PBMCs, collected from culture after CMV antigen stimulation. These receptors came from a human donor in good health (CMV status not recorded). Some clones in this sample may be carry-over from other donors' samples.

This clonotype was detected a few times. The chain joins TRBV6-5 to TRBJ2-7; D may be TRBD1 (6 bases). The CDR3 sequence is 15 residues long. Germline V gives CDR1 MNHEY, CDR2 SVGAGI. Trimming pared 4 bases from V and 1 base from J, leaving 14 bases between. The CDR3 nucleotides read TGTGCCAGCAGTTTCTGGACAGCTAAATCCTACGAGCAGTACTTC. Amino acids: CASSFWTAKSYEQYF.

The chain's CDR3 is CASSQIVSGGSETQYF. The DNA of the CDR3 is TGCGCCAGCAGCCAAATCGTTAGCGGGGGGTCAGAGACCCAGTACTTC. V gene TRBV4-1 combines with J gene TRBJ2-5; 10 nucleotides line up with TRBD2. Germline V lookup: CDR1 MGHRA, CDR2 YSYEKL. Germline trimming cut 2 bases from V and 4 bases from J; bases unmatched to any gene: 7. The CDR3 spans 16 residues.

This clonotype was picked up a small number of times. CDR3 DNA sequence: TGTGCCAGCAGCGTAGTCCAGGGGATTAAGAATGAGCAGTTCTTC. This gives the protein CASSVVQGIKNEQFF. This rearrangement joins TRBV9 to TRBJ2-1; D is possibly TRBD1 (6 bases). V dropped 0 bases and J dropped 7 bases, with 14 bases sitting between them. CDR3 length equals 15 residues. Per germline, CDR1 SGDLS and CDR2 YYNGEE.

Notes on this clonotype: A read error is possible here, since a much larger clone lies one base away. The genes are TRBV7-6 and TRBJ1-2; possible D gene TRBD1, 5 bases. Per germline, CDR1 SGHVS and CDR2 FNYEAQ. CDR3 size: 11 residues. The CDR3, as DNA: TGTGTCAGCAGGACGGGGGTTGGCTACACCTTC. It codes for CVSRTGVGYTF.

The genes are TRBV27 and TRBJ1-2; 8 nucleotides align to TRBD1. With V trimmed by 2 bases and J by 8 bases, 10 bases remained unmatched. The germline V gene has CDR1 MNHEY and CDR2 SMNVEV (reference sequence). This CDR3 comprises 15 residues. DNA of the CDR3: TGTGCCAGCAGTTTAGTGTCAGGGGGCGCTTGGGGCTACACCTTC. Residues: CASSLVSGGAWGYTF.

The genes are TRBV3-1 and TRBJ1-2; D is ambiguous. The V end lost 0 bases, the J end lost 6 bases, and 11 bases lay between the germline ends. CDR3 size: 14 residues. Looked up from germline, CDR1 is LGHDT and CDR2 is YNNKEL (reference sequence). DNA of the CDR3: TGTGCCAGCAGCCAAGATTATATCGCTGATGGCTACACCTTC. This encodes CASSQDYIADGYTF.

Note on this clonotype: A read error is likely here: a far larger clone is one base away. CDR3 loop: CASSLQGDYDYTF. CDR3 coding DNA: TGTGCCAGCAGCTTACAGGGAGACTATGACTACACCTTC. The J gene is TRBJ1-2, the V gene TRBV7-8; weak D call: TRBD1 (5 bases). The CDR3 consists of 13 residues. Germline CDR1 reads SGHVS; CDR2 reads FQNEAQ.

There are a few counts of this clonotype. This chain links TRBV19 with TRBJ1-5, with D perhaps TRBD1 (6 bases). Germline CDR1 is LNHDA and CDR2 is SQIVND (reference sequence). V was cut by 0 bases and J by 7 bases, with 22 bases left in between. CDR3 length equals 18 residues. The CDR3 spells CASSIDGGASPPQQPQHF. The CDR3 DNA sequence: TGTGCCAGTAGTATAGATGGGGGGGCCTCACCCCCACAGCAGCCCCAGCATTTT.